This T cell receptor (beta chain) appears in the sequencing data of a study of T cells after yellow fever vaccination. Turning to the study itself: Libraries from low-cell-number fractions were prepared with the SMART-Seq v4 Ultra Low Input RNA kit.

Study-wide results and caveats: Abundant clonotypes from the bulk population could have been carried over as contaminants into FACS-sorted repertoires. Peak timing came faster in the weaker secondary response, day 5 versus 15. Only a minor proportion of clonotypes was detected across both CD4 and CD8 compartments.

The CDR3 consists of 13 residues. Trimming took 6 bases from V and 5 from J; bases not matched to a gene: 1. Per the germline V gene, CDR1 is SGHTA and CDR2 is FQGTGA. This clonotype showed up just a few times. Its antigen is unknown. TCRdb re-called the 5' RACE reads through MiXCR, storing one row per CDR3 protein. The sample holds around 320,000 distinct CDR3 sequences; 9.5% to 12% are singletons and the top ten take less than 3.5%. The TCR comes from a man aged 18 to 35 who received the YFV17D yellow fever vaccine. The V gene is TRBV7-3, the J gene TRBJ1-4, with 9 bases that match TRBD1. The sample consisted of CD4+ T cells sorted from PBMCs, taken 45 days after the yellow fever booster vaccination. CDR3: CASRGTGNEKLFF. The CDR3 coding sequence is TGTGCCAGCAGGGGGACAGGGAATGAAAAACTGTTTTTT.